These 18 T cell receptor beta chains were all obtained from the same sample, sequenced in a study of blood T cell repertoires in COVID-19 (dated by TCRdb to the early 2020s). Library prep was done by the immunoSEQ multiplex PCR assay. In TCRdb, the immuneACCESS table is reduced to in-frame sequences with V and J assigned. These tables do not hold every clone; where another copy was compared, an unresolved V gene accounts for under half, and the others remain unexplained. The sample table contains around 170,000 clones; only one count was recorded for about nine tenths of them. The leading ten clones occupy roughly 8.9% of the sample. Sequenced material: PBMCs or T cells enriched from blood (not recorded which). These receptors were collected from a young woman who had recovered from COVID-19.

The J gene is TRBJ1-6, the V gene TRBV18; TRBD1 might be the D (6 bases). This CDR3 is 15 amino acids long. The germline gives CDR1 KGHSH, CDR2 LQKENI. Trimming took off 1 base at V and 9 bases at J, with 13 bases between the two ends. DNA of the CDR3: TGTGCCAGCTCACCACAGGGGGTGGAAAGTTCACCCCTCCACTTT. Translating it yields CASSPQGVESSPLHF.

The chain uses TRBV2 and TRBJ2-3, with 10 bases matching TRBD2. The junction had 4 bases not matched to a gene; V was cut back by 8 bases and J by 2 bases. The CDR3 contains 14 residues. Germline V gene lookup returns CDR1 SNHLY and CDR2 FYNNEI. CDR3: CASGSGGYTDTQYF. The CDR3 nucleotides are TGTGCCAGCGGTAGCGGGGGGTACACAGATACGCAGTATTTT.

The V call is TRBV3-1 (or the pseudogene TRBV3-2), the J call TRBJ2-7; TRBD2 agrees at 10 bases. V lost 2 bases and J lost 1; bases outside the gene matches: 8. CDR3 length: 17 residues. Germline values: CDR1 LGHDT, CDR2 YNNKEL (reference sequence). CDR3 nucleotides: TGTGCCAGCAGCCAACCGTCGACTAGCGGGTATTCCTACGAGCAGTACTTC. This codes for CASSQPSTSGYSYEQYF.

The V call is TRBV5-1, the J call TRBJ2-3, with 8 bases matching TRBD1. The trim removed 4 bases at V and 1 base at J, leaving 5 bases unmatched. Germline CDR1 reads SGHRS; CDR2 reads YFSETQ. The CDR3 totals 15 residues. CDR3 loop: CASSPGQERTDTQYF. DNA of the CDR3: TGCGCCAGCAGCCCGGGACAGGAGCGCACAGATACGCAGTATTTT.

V is TRBV6-5 and J is TRBJ2-3; possibly TRBD1 for D (6 bases). Trimming removed 6 bases at V and 3 bases at J, with 10 bases between. The CDR3 sequence is 13 residues long. Germline values: CDR1 MNHEY, CDR2 SVGAGI. CDR3 nucleotides: TGTGCCAGCAGGAAGCAGGGGACAGATACGCAGTATTTT. It translates to CASRKQGTDTQYF.

This chain's CDR3 is CASIPFGGRATDTQYF. For the CDR3, the DNA is TGTGCCAGCATCCCCTTCGGCGGGAGGGCTACAGATACGCAGTATTTT. The rearrangement joins TRBV2 to TRBJ2-3, with TRBD2 identical over 9 bases. This CDR3 spans 16 amino acids. V lost 7 bases, J lost 3 bases, and 11 bases stayed unmatched. CDR1 is SNHLY, CDR2 FYNNEI, per germline. The variable domain in full, with the rest retrieved from reference TRBV2 and TRBJ2-3, is EPEVTQTPSHQVTQMGQEVILRCVPISNHLYFYWYRQILGQKVEFLVSFYNNEISEKSEIFDDQFSVERPDGSNFTLKIRSTKLEDSAMYFCASIPFGGRATDTQYFGPGTRLTVL.

The chain has TRBV10-1 and TRBJ2-7; TRBD2 matches 8 bases. Germline V gene data show CDR1 as WNHNN and CDR2 as SYGVQD (reference sequence). V lost 5 bases, J lost 3 bases, and 6 bases stayed unmatched. This CDR3 comprises 14 residues. Here the CDR3 reads CASSSGTRGYEQYF. In DNA, the CDR3 is TGCGCCAGCAGTTCCGGGACTAGAGGCTACGAGCAGTACTTC.

The chain carries TRBV19 and TRBJ2-7, with 9 bases lining up with TRBD1. Per germline, CDR1 LNHDA and CDR2 SQIVND (reference sequence). V lost 2 bases to trimming and J lost 1 base; unmatched junction nucleotides: 6. The CDR3 contains 16 residues. This CDR3 is CASSIPTGTGSYEQYF. The CDR3 bases are TGTGCCAGTAGTATACCGACCGGGACAGGGTCCTACGAGCAGTACTTC.

The chain couples TRBV5-1 to TRBJ2-7; TRBD2 aligns across 7 bases. CDR3 length equals 14 residues. The germline V gene encodes CDR1 SGHRS and CDR2 YFSETQ. V lost 0 bases to trimming and J lost 5 bases; unmatched junction nucleotides: 5. The CDR3 nucleotides read TGCGCCAGCAGCTTGGTTAGCGGGCCCAACGAGCAGTACTTC. Translation: CASSLVSGPNEQYF.

On this clone: The junction shows a germline mismatch at one end, possibly a read error. The chain links TRBV28 to TRBJ2-7; 12 bases agree with TRBD2. The germline CDR1 and CDR2 sequences are MDHEN and SYDVKM. The length of the CDR3 is 16 residues. The CDR3 sequence: CASRILAGGPSYEQHF. CDR3 sequence (DNA): TGTGCCAGCAGGATACTAGCGGGAGGACCCTCCTACGAGCAGCACTTC.

This chain connects TRBV5-4 to TRBJ2-3; D possibly corresponds to TRBD2 (6 bases). V was clipped by 1 base and J by 0 bases, with 24 bases between them. Germline loops: CDR1 SGHNT, CDR2 YYREEE (reference sequence). This CDR3 has 20 amino acids. In nucleotides, the CDR3 is TGTGCCAGCAGCTTGTCTGCGGGACGGAGAGCCAGTACTAGCACAGATACGCAGTATTTT. Its translation is CASSLSAGRRASTSTDTQYF.

The rearrangement uses TRBV5-1 and TRBJ2-1, with 8 positions matching TRBD1. Germline CDR1 is SGHRS and CDR2 is YFSETQ. This CDR3 is built from 13 residues. Unmatched junction bases numbered 3, after V lost 3 bases and J lost 7 bases. CDR3 sequence (DNA): TGCGCCAGCAGCTACACAGGGGGGAATGAGCAGTTCTTC. It specifies CASSYTGGNEQFF.

The rearrangement links TRBV7-9 to TRBJ2-3; D may be TRBD1 (5 bases). The CDR3 covers 16 residues. Trimming took off 4 bases at V and 3 bases at J, with 17 bases between the two ends. CDR1 and CDR2 (germline): SEHNR, FQNEAQ (reference sequence). The DNA of the CDR3 is TGTGCCAGCAGCTCAGTAAGCGTCCCAGGGACAGATACGCAGTATTTT. It specifies CASSSVSVPGTDTQYF.

V gene TRBV6-5 combines with J gene TRBJ1-2; TRBD1 matches 8 bases. Trimming removed 8 bases from V and 0 bases from J; junction bases left unmatched: 8. The length of the CDR3 is 15 residues. The germline CDR1 and CDR2 sequences are MNHEY and SVGAGI. The CDR3 sequence is CASHWTGRANYGYTF. CDR3 in DNA: TGTGCCAGCCATTGGACAGGGAGAGCTAACTATGGCTACACCTTC.

DNA for the CDR3: TGTGCCAGCAGTGACACGGCAGCCGGGGAATTGATCAATGAGCAGTTCTTC. Its protein is CASSDTAAGELINEQFF. The chain combines TRBV6-2 or TRBV6-3 with TRBJ2-1; TRBD2 is a possible D gene (5 bases). The V and J ends lost 5 bases and 6 bases respectively, with 23 bases between them. The CDR3 runs 17 residues. The germline CDR1 and CDR2 sequences are MNHEY and SVGEGT.

V gene TRBV27 combines with J gene TRBJ1-1, with D perhaps matching TRBD1 (5 bases). The CDR3 extends over 12 amino acids. Between the trimmed V and J ends, which lost 6 bases and 9 bases, there was a span of 14 bases. Germline assignment: CDR1 MNHEY and CDR2 SMNVEV (reference sequence). The CDR3 region is CASSNAGEKAFF. The CDR3 DNA sequence: TGTGCCAGCAGCAACGCGGGGGAGAAAGCTTTCTTT.

The chain uses TRBV5-1 and TRBJ1-1; 9 bases fit TRBD1. CDR1 is SGHRS, CDR2 YFSETQ, per germline. The V and J ends lost 4 bases and 9 bases, in that order; junction bases with no gene match: 13. This CDR3 spans 15 amino acids. The CDR3 region is CASSETGTGQPKAFF. DNA for the CDR3: TGCGCCAGCAGCGAAACCGGGACAGGGCAACCAAAAGCTTTCTTT.

In this sample, this clone turned up a few times. The rearrangement links TRBV10-1 to TRBJ2-1, with 13 positions matching TRBD2. The J segment lost 0 bases and the V segment lost 4 bases, leaving 6 bases of the junction unmatched. The CDR3 is 18 amino acids. CDR1 WNHNN and CDR2 SYGVQD come from the germline V gene (reference sequence). Written as DNA, the CDR3 is TGCGCCAGCAGTGCGACTAGCGGGGGGTCCTACTCCTACAATGAGCAGTTCTTC. This gives the protein CASSATSGGSYSYNEQFF.